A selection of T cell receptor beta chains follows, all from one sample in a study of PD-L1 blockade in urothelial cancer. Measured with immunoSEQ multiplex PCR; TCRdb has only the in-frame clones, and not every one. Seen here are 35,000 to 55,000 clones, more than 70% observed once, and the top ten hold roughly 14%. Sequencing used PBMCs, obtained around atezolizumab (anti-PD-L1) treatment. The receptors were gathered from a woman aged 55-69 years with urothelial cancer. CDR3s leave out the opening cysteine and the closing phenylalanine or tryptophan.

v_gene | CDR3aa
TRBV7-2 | ASSREDSGGPYNEQF
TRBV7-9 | ATTSLGPGEQF
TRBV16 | ASNLDRGDEQY
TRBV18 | ASSPLYGRVPLNEQF
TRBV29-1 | SVDQSGYT
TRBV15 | ATSRDRGLEEQY
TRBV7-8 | ASSLGGALAKNIQY
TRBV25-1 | ASSEKRREREQY
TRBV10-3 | AISEFPSRDTGELF
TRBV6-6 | ASSYSLGGPYEQY
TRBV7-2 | ASSPGTVSYEQY
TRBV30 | AWSVRGNSTDTQY
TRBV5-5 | ASSLAGQGNYGYT
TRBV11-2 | ASSLVTATYEQY
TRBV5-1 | ASTWGESTDTQY
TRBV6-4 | ASSEGLTETQY
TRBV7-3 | ASSFRDSPTYNEQF
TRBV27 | ASSSPRGGRPYEQY
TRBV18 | ASSPPQAVNSPLH
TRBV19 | ASTTGTGMANQPQH
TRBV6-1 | ASKRGAGTGELF
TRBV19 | ASTLAGGQETQY
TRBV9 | ASSVRTTTIYEQY
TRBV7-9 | ASSLAGPRREQY
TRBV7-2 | ASSLVSRVNTEAF
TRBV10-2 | ASSRGQALEQY